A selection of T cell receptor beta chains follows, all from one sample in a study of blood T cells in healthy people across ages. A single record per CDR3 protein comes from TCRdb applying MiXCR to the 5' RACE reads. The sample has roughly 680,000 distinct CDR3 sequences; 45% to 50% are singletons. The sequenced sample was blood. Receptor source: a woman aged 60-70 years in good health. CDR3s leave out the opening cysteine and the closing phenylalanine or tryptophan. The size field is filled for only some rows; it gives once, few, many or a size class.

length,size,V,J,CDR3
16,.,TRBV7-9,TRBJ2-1,ASRQGLAGYQRNNKQF
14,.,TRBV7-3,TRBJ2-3,ASSLRTSGDTDTQY
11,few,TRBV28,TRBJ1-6,ASYPGDNSPLH
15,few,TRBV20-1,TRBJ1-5,SARDGSRGRSNQPQH
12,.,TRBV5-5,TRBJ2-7,ASSFTQGGYEQY
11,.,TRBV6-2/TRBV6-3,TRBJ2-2,ASSYNSAGELF
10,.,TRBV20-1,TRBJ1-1,SARLKNTEAF
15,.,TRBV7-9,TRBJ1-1,ASSLARRGAMNTEAF
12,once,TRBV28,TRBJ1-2,ASSWGGRSGGYT
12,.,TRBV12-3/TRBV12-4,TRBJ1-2,ASSEQGVGYGYT
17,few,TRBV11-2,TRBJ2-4,ASSLRPPGGQLAKNIQY
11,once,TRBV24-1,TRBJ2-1,ATSDLSDNEQF
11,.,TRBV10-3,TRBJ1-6,AARGQGNSPLH
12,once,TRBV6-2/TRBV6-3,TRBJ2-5,ASSYQSFQETQY
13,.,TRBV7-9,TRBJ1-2,ASSLPDGGFYGYT
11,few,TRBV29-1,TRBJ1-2,SVPDRGIYGYT
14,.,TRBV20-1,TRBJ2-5,SARLQLPGRQETQY
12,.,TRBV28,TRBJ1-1,ASSPDVLNTEAF
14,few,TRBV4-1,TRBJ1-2,ASSPSQGAGPRGYT
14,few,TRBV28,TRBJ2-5,ASSLGGRYDQETQY
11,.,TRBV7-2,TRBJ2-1,ASRRTGRNEQF
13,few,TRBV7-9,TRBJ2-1,ASQTSGLPRDEQF
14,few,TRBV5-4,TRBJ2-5,ASSTGLAGVGETQY
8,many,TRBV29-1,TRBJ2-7,SVGVGEQY
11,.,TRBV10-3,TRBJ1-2,AIRVDRDYGYT
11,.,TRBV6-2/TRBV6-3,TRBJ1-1,ASRKGWNTEAF
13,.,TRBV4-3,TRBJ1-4,ASSQERHYTEKLF